The next 8 T cell receptor beta chains were all read from a single sample in a study of cytomegalovirus exposure and HLA in healthy donors. The repertoire was sequenced with immunoSEQ multiplex PCR; TCRdb's copy has only in-frame clones and lacks some. The sample consists of some 120,000 clones, 89% of them appearing once. The specimen was PBMCs. Source of these receptors: a man aged 25 to 45 in good health and CMV-seronegative.

The rearrangement links TRBV4-3 to TRBJ2-7, with 11 bases that match TRBD1. CDR1 is LGHNA, CDR2 YSLEER, per germline. The junction had 7 bases not matched to a gene; V was cut back by 0 bases and J by 6 bases. CDR3 length equals 16 residues. The CDR3 DNA sequence: TGCGCCAGCAGCCAAGACCCGCTAGGGACAGGGGGCGAGCAGTACTTC. Translation gives CASSQDPLGTGGEQYF.

This rearrangement joins TRBV5-6 to TRBJ1-2, with TRBD1 matching over 7 bases. The CDR3 runs to 15 residues. V shed 4 bases and J 8 bases; nucleotides not matched to a gene: 14. Germline-derived CDR1 and CDR2 are SGHDT and YYEEEE. The CDR3 is CASSTRQGRNRGYTF. The DNA for the CDR3 is TGTGCCAGCAGCACCCGACAGGGAAGGAATCGCGGCTACACCTTC.

The V and J genes are TRBV4-2 and TRBJ2-2, with 8 positions matching TRBD1. The CDR3 has 16 amino acids. The junction had 6 bases not matched to a gene; V was cut back by 1 base and J by 5 bases. The germline V gene encodes CDR1 LGHNA and CDR2 YNFKEQ. The CDR3 coding sequence is TGTGCCAGCAGCCAAGGCTCGGGACAGGCTACCGGGGAGCTGTTTTTT. It yields the protein CASSQGSGQATGELFF.

The chain has TRBV27 and TRBJ1-1; D call uncertain. V dropped 1 base and J dropped 2 bases, with 11 bases sitting between them. This CDR3 region has 15 residues. The germline V gene encodes CDR1 MNHEY and CDR2 SMNVEV (reference sequence). CDR3: CASSLYGVGNTEAFF. The CDR3 bases are TGTGCCAGCAGTTTATACGGGGTGGGTAACACTGAAGCTTTCTTT.

V and J are TRBV5-1 and TRBJ2-7, with TRBD2 matching over 7 bases. The CDR3 consists of 15 residues. The trim removed 1 base at V and 0 bases at J, leaving 4 bases unmatched. Germline V gene lookup returns CDR1 SGHRS and CDR2 YFSETQ. The CDR3 DNA is TGCGCCAGCAGCTTGACGTGGGGGGGCTCCTACGAGCAGTACTTC. Protein product: CASSLTWGGSYEQYF.

In regard to this clone: A junction end diverges from the germline sequence, so it may reflect a read error. This chain joins TRBV6-5 and TRBJ1-2; D is undetermined. The germline V gene has CDR1 MNHEY and CDR2 SVGAGI. This CDR3 region has 11 residues. This CDR3 is CASYTVPYHIF. In DNA, the CDR3 is TGTGCCAGCTATACCGTTCCCTATCATATCTTC.

The sample holds one count of this clone. The V and J genes are TRBV4-1 and TRBJ2-1; 11 bases line up with TRBD2. The CDR3 loop spans 16 amino acids. With V trimmed by 0 bases and J by 7 bases, 5 bases remained unmatched. Germline lookup yields CDR1 MGHRA and CDR2 YSYEKL. The CDR3 DNA follows: TGCGCCAGCAGCCAAGACGATAGCGGGGGGGCGAATGAGCAGTTCTTC. Its protein product is CASSQDDSGGANEQFF.

V is TRBV18 and J is TRBJ1-6; the match to TRBD1 covers 10 bases. CDR1 KGHSH and CDR2 LQKENI come from the germline V gene. The CDR3 consists of 14 residues. V shed 3 bases, J shed 11 bases, and the junction held 4 bases outside the gene matches. The CDR3 DNA sequence: TGTGCCAGCTCACCCGGGGACAGGGGTACACCCCTCCACTTT. Translating it yields CASSPGDRGTPLHF.